A single TCR beta chain is shown here with its context. The antigen this receptor binds is unknown. Per-base quality was not reported, and no clone a single base away is much larger than it. The sample originates from a study of shared clonotypes between healthy human individuals (dated by TCRdb to about 2020). About the full investigation: Two women and a few men aged 18 to 49 years were included in the cohort. To increase sequencing depth and limit assay-specific biases, TCR repertoire library preparation and sequencing were carried out by different laboratories using diverse techniques. For each donor, CD4 naive and CD4 memory were each run on three plates, CD8 naive on two plates, and CD8 memory on one plate. To estimate repertoire size and how much clonotypes are shared between individuals, the study performed deep sequencing of blood TCR repertoires from roughly five healthy adults. Each donor's leukapheresis produced roughly between about 0.85 and 10 billion PBMCs. Overall study results and their limits: Incomplete sequencing was indicated by rarefaction of sorted-subset datasets, despite the large sequencing depth. Sampling was restricted to blood, and TCR repertoires in tissues likely differ from the TCR repertoires found in blood. Because the study included a small number of donors, the genetic and exposure-history diversity represented was limited. Sharing across four donors was observed for 4.5% to 6.5% of naive CD4, around 3.5% of naive CD8, 2.3% of memory CD4, and about 0.4% of memory CD8 clonotypes. Pairwise subsampling led to the expectation that sequencing depth would affect the degree of clonotype sharing among donors. Higher generation probabilities were observed for clonotypes shared by all four sorted-subset donors than for non-shared clonotypes. Estimated clonotype richness was generally larger for naive than for memory subsets.

Using the deep immunoSEQ assay, TCR CDR3 regions were amplified from genomic DNA by multiplex PCR. For each cell subset, the extracted genomic DNA was distributed evenly across all wells of several immunoSEQ 96-well plates, and each plate served as one replicate. Each replicate PCR for sorted subsets received about 180 ng genomic DNA, equal to about 30,000 T cell genomes. Purified libraries were measured with a Qubit 3.0 fluorometer, size-checked on a Bioanalyzer 2100, and measured again with the KAPA Library Quantification kit. A separate single-read 150-cycle Illumina NextSeq 550 flow cell was used to sequence each immunoSEQ 96-well plate. The original methods were these. Because the immunoSEQ output included only junctional sequences and no quality scores, the filtering could not be the same as the filtering used for full-length reads. To assign V/J genes and CDR3, sequences were annotated against IMGT germline references using PyIR, a Python wrapper for IgBLAST v1.9. Reads with weak V/J assignments (E-value above 1e-6), missing CDR3, stop codons, out-of-frame junctions, or ambiguous translated residues were removed. A V3J clonotype was defined by an identical inferred V gene, J gene, and CDR3 amino acid sequence. Percentage overlap between repertoires was computed as shared unique clonotypes divided by the size of the smaller repertoire. Richness of each repertoire was evaluated using RTK rarefaction, the Chao1 estimator, and Recon v2.1 estimates of unobserved clonotypes. For all TCRbeta clonotypes obtained by the gDNA method from a handful of donors, generation probabilities were computed with OLGA. TCRdb carries this immuneACCESS record with in-frame sequences only. Its versions omit some clonotypes, under half of them owing to an unresolved V gene in the studies checked, with the rest unexplained. The D gene and trimming were derived from the DNA, and the V and J assignments and clone size from that table. The sample profile shows 950,000 to 1,200,000 clones; 70% to 80% of them were found once. About 0.89% of the sample belongs to the ten largest clones.

Donors were healthy HIV-negative adults with no recently reported acute infections or vaccinations. Every donor was a Caucasian adult living in Nashville, Tennessee, USA. CD4+ T cells were enriched through magnetic negative selection, after which naive cells were positively selected on CD45RA and the remaining negative fraction served as the memory subset. Blood was collected by leukapheresis, and PBMCs were isolated by Ficoll-Histopaque density gradient centrifugation and then cryopreserved in liquid nitrogen vapor phase. Analytical flow cytometry was used to check the purity and quantity of every magnetically sorted T cell population. Each sorted fraction had its genomic DNA isolated and then quantified by UV absorbance on a Nanodrop 2000c. CDR1 MNHNY and CDR2 SVGAGI were looked up in the germline V gene (reference sequence). The CDR3 measures 13 amino acids from cysteine to phenylalanine. The CDR3 DNA has 39 bases and is translated from base 1. A distance of 8 bases separates the germline ends of V and J, which lose 2 bases and 4 bases respectively.

The origin of this receptor is a man aged 18 to 35 in good health. Some clones in this sample may be carry-over from other donors' samples. The receptor chain draws on TRBV6-6 and TRBJ1-1, and the D gene may be TRBD1, 5 bases matching. What was sequenced was memory CD4+ T cells from PBMCs. This specimen's cell subset or site label, per the study, means: CD45RA-negative fraction. The DNA sequence reads TGTGCCAGCAGTTACGGGGCCCTCACTGAAGCTTTCTTT. This codes for CASSYGALTEAFF.